The text below deals with one T cell receptor beta chain. Antigen specificity is unknown. The data belong to a study of T cells after yellow fever vaccination. The study's findings and limits: On re-exposure, the response was weaker but peaked faster, at day 5 versus 15. The CD4 compartment and the CD8 compartment contained a small share of clonotypes in common. From the bulk population, abundant clonotypes could contaminate and appear within FACS-sorted repertoires.

The V end was cut by 1 base, the J end by 3 bases, with 12 bases between. Per germline, CDR1 SGHVS and CDR2 FQNEAQ. The CDR3 is 15 residues long. TCRdb reanalysed the 5' RACE reads using MiXCR and keeps one entry per CDR3 protein. The sample consists of some 160,000 distinct CDR3 sequences, around 7.2% of them appearing once. This TCR was sampled from a man younger than 35 who received the YFV17D yellow fever vaccine. This specimen consisted of CD4+ T cells sorted from PBMCs, obtained 4 to 6 days after the first yellow fever vaccination. This rearrangement joins TRBV7-8 to TRBJ1-1; TRBD1 is a possible D gene (5 bases). This CDR3 reads CASSLVEGGDTEAFF. The CDR3 nucleotides read TGTGCCAGCAGCTTAGTAGAAGGAGGGGACACTGAAGCTTTCTTT. Drawing the rest from reference TRBV7-8 and TRBJ1-1, the complete variable domain is GAGVSQSPRYKVAKRGQDVALRCDPISGHVSLFWYQQALGQGPEFLTYFQNEAQLDKSGLPSDRFFAERPEGSVSTLKIQRTQQEDSAVYLCASSLVEGGDTEAFFGQGTRLTVV.